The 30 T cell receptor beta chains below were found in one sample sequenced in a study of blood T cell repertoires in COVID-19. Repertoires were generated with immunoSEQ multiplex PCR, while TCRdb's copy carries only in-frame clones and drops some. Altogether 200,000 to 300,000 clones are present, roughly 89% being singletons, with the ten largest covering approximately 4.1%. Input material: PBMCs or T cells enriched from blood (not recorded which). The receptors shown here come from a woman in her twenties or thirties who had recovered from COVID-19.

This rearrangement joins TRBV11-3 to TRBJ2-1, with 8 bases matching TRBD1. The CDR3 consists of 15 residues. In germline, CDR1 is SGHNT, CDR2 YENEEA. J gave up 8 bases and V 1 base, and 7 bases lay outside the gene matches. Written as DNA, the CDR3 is TGTGCCAGCAGCTTAGGACAGGGGACGCACGATGAGCAGTTCTTC. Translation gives CASSLGQGTHDEQFF. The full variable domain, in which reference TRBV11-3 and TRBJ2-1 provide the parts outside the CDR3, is EAGVVQSPRYKIIEKKQPVAFWCNPISGHNTLYWYLQNLGQGPELLIRYENEEAVDDSQLPKDRFSAERLKGVDSTLKIQPAELGDSAVYLCASSLGQGTHDEQFFGPGTRLTVL.

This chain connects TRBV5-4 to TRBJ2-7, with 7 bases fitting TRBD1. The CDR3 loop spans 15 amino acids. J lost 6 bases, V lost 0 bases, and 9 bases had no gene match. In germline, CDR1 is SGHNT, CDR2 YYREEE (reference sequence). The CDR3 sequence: CASSLVGGTVFEQYF. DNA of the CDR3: TGTGCCAGCAGCTTGGTAGGGGGCACAGTGTTCGAGCAGTACTTC.

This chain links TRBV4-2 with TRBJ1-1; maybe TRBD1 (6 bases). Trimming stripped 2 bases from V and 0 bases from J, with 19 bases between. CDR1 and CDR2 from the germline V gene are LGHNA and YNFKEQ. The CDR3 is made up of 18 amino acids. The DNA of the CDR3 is TGTGCCAGCAGCCAACCCCACCCGGACAGTTGGATGAACACTGAAGCTTTCTTT. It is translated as CASSQPHPDSWMNTEAFF.

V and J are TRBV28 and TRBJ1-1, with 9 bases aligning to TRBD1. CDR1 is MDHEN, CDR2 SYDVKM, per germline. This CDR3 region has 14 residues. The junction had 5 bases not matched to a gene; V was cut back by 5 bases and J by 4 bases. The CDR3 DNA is TGTGCCAGCAGTGAACAGGGGGCGGTCACTGAAGCTTTCTTT. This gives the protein CASSEQGAVTEAFF.

CDR3 nucleotides: TGTGCCAGCAGCTCTGCAGGGGATCAGCCCCAGCATTTT. It yields the protein CASSSAGDQPQHF. This chain links TRBV7-2 with TRBJ1-5, with D perhaps matching TRBD1 (6 bases). V was pared by 4 bases and J by 5 bases, with 9 bases between. The CDR3 is 13 residues long. Germline V lookup: CDR1 SGHTA, CDR2 FQGNSA.

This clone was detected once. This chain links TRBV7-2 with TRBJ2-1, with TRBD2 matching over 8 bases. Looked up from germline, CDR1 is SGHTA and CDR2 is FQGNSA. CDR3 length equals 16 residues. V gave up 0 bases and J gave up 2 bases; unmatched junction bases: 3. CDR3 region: CASSLAGSGTYNEQFF. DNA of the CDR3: TGTGCCAGCAGCTTAGCTGGTAGCGGGACCTACAATGAGCAGTTCTTC.

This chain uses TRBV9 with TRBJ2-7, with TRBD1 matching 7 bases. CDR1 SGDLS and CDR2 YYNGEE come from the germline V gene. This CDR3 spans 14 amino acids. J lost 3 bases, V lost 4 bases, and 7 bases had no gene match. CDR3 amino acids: CASSRGGSGYEQYF. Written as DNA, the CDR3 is TGTGCCAGCAGCCGAGGGGGCTCGGGCTACGAGCAGTACTTC.

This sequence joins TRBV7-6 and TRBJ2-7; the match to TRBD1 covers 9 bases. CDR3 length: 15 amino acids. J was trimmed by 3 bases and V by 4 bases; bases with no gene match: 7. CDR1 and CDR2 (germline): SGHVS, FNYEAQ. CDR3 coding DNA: TGTGCCAGCAGCTCGTCCGGGACAGGGCGCTACGAGCAGTACTTC. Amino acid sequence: CASSSSGTGRYEQYF. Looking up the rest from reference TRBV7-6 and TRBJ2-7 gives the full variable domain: GAGVSQSPRYKVTKRGQDVALRCDPISGHVSLYWYRQALGQGPEFLTYFNYEAQQDKSGLPNDRFSAERPEGSISTLTIQRTEQRDSAMYRCASSSSGTGRYEQYFGPGTRLTVT.

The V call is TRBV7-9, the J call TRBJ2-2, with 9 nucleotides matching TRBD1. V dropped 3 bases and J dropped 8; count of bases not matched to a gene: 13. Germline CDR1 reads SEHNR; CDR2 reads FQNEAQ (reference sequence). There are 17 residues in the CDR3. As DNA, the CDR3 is TGTGCCAGCAGCTTGAACCGGGACAGGGCCAATAATGGGGAGCTGTTTTTT. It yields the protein CASSLNRDRANNGELFF.

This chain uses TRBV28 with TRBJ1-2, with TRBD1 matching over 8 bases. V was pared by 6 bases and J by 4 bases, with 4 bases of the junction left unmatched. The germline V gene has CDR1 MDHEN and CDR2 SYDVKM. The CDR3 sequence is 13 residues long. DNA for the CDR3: TGTGCCAGCAGGGAGGGACAGGCCTATGGCTACACCTTC. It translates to CASREGQAYGYTF.

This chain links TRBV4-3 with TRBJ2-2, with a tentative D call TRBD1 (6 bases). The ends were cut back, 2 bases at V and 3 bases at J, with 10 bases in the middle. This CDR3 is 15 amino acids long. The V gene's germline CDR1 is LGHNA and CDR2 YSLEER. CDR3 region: CASSQRQGHTGELFF. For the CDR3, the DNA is TGCGCCAGCAGCCAACGCCAGGGGCACACCGGGGAGCTGTTTTTT.

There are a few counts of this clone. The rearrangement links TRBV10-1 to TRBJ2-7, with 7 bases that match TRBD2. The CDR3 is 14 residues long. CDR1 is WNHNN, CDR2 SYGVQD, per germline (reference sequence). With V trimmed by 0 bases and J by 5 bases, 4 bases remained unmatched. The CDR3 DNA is TGCGCCAGCAGTGAGTCGGGAGGGCTGCACGAGCAGTACTTC. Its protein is CASSESGGLHEQYF.

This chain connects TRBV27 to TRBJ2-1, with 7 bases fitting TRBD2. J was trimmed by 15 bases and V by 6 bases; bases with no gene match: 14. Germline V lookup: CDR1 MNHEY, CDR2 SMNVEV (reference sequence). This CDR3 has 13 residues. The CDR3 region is CASSRNAGLRTFF. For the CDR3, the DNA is TGTGCCAGCAGCCGTAACGCGGGACTACGGACGTTCTTC.

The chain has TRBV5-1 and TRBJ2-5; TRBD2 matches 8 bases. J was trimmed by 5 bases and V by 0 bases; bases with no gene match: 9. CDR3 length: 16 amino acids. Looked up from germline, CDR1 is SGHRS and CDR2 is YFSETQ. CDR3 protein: CASSLGSGGPGETQYF. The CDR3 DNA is TGCGCCAGCAGCTTGGGGTCGGGAGGGCCCGGGGAGACCCAGTACTTC.

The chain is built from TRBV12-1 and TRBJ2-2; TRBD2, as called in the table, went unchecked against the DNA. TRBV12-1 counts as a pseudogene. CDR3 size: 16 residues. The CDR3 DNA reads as TGTGCCAGCAGCTCCCATCACGGGAGGTGGTCCGGGGAGCTGTTTTTT. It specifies CASSSHHGRWSGELFF.

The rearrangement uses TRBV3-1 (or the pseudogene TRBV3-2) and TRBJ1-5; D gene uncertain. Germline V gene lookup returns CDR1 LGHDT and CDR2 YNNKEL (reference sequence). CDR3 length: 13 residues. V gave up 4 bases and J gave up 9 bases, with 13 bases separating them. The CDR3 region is CASSPVTEGPQHF. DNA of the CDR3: TGTGCCAGCAGCCCGGTCACGGAGGGGCCCCAGCATTTT.

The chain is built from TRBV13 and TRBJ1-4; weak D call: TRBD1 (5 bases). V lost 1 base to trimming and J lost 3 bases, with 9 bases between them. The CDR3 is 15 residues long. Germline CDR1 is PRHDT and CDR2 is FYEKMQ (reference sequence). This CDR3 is CASSLDRTPNEKLFF. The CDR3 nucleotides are TGTGCCAGCAGCTTAGATAGGACACCTAATGAAAAACTGTTTTTT.

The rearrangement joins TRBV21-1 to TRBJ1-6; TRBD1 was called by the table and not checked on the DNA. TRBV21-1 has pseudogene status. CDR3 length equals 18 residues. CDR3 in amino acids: CASSKEAGGGFIYSPLHF. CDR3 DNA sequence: TGTGCCAGCAGCAAGGAGGCAGGGGGCGGTTTCATCTATTCACCCCTCCACTTT.

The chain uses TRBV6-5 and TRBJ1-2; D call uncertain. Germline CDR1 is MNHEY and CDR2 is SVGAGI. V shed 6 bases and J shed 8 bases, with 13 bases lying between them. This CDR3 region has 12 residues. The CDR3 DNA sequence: TGTGCCAGCAGCCAGGACTATTGGGGCTACACCTTC. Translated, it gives CASSQDYWGYTF.

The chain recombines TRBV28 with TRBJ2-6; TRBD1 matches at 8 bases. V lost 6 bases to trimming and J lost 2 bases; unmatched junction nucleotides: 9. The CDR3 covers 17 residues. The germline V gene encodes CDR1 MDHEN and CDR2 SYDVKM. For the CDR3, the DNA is TGTGCCAGCAGGGGCGAGGACAGGGTCACTGGGGCCAACGTCCTGACTTTC. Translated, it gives CASRGEDRVTGANVLTF.

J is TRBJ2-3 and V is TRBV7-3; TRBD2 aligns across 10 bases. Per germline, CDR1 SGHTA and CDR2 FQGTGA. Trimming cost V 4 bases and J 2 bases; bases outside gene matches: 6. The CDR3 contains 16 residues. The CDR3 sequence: CASSSGLAEFTDTQYF. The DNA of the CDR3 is TGTGCCAGCAGCTCTGGACTAGCGGAGTTCACAGATACGCAGTATTTT. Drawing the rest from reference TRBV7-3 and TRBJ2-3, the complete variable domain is GAGVSQTPSNKVTEKGKYVELRCDPISGHTALYWYRQSLGQGPEFLIYFQGTGAADDSGLPNDRFFAVRPEGSVSTLKIQRTERGDSAVYLCASSSGLAEFTDTQYFGPGTRLTVL.

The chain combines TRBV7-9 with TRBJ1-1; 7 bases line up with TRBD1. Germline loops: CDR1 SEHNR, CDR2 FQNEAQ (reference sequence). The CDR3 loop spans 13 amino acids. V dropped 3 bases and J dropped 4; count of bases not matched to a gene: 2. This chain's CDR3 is CASSFRDSTEAFF. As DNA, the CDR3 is TGTGCCAGCAGCTTCCGGGACAGCACTGAAGCTTTCTTT. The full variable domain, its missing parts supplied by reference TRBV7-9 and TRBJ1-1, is DTGVSQNPRHKITKRGQNVTFRCDPISEHNRLYWYRQTLGQGPEFLTYFQNEAQLEKSRLLSDRFSAERPKGSFSTLEIQRTEQGDSAMYLCASSFRDSTEAFFGQGTRLTVV.

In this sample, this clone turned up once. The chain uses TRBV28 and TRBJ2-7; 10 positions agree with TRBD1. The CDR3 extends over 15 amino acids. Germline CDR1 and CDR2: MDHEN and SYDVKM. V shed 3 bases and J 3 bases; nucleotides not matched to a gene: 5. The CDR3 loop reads CASSFVGQGGYEQYF. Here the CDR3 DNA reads TGTGCCAGCAGTTTCGTAGGACAGGGGGGCTACGAGCAGTACTTC.

The CDR3 DNA follows: TGTGCCAGCAGGAGGGTTTTACATAGCAATCAGCCCCAGCATTTT. This sequence encodes CASRRVLHSNQPQHF. V and J are TRBV28 and TRBJ1-5, with D unclear. Germline values: CDR1 MDHEN, CDR2 SYDVKM. V was pared by 6 bases and J by 0 bases, with 12 bases between. This CDR3 comprises 15 residues.

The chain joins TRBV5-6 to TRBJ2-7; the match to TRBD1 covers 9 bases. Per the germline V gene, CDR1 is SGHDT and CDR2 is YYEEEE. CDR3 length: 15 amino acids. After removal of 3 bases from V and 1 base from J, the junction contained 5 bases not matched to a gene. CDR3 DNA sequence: TGTGCCAGCAGCTCAACAGGGGGCGGATCCTACGAGCAGTACTTC. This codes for CASSSTGGGSYEQYF. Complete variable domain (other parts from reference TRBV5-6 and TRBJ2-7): DAGVTQSPTHLIKTRGQQVTLRCSPKSGHDTVSWYQQALGQGPQFIFQYYEEEERQRGNFPDRFSGHQFPNYSSELNVNALLLGDSALYLCASSSTGGGSYEQYFGPGTRLTVT.

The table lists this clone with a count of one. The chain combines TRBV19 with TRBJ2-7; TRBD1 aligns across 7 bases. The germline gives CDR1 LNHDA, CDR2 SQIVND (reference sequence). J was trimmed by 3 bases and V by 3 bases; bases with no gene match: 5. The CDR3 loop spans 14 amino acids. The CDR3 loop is CASSIGDSHYEQYF. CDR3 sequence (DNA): TGTGCCAGTAGTATCGGGGACAGTCACTACGAGCAGTACTTC.

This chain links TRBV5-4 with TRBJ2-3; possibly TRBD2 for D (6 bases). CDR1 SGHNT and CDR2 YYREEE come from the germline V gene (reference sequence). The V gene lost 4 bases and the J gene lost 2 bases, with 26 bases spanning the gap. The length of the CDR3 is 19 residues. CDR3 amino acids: CASSRPTSGSLSFTDTQYF. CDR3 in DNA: TGTGCCAGCAGCAGACCCACCTCCGGGAGCCTCTCCTTCACAGATACGCAGTATTTT.

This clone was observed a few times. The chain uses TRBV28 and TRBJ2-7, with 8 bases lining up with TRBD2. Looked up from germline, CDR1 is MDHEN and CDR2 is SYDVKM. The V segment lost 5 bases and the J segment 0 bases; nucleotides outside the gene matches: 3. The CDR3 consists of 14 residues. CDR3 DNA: TGTGCCAGCAGTCAGACTAGCGACTCCTACGAGCAGTACTTC. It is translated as CASSQTSDSYEQYF.

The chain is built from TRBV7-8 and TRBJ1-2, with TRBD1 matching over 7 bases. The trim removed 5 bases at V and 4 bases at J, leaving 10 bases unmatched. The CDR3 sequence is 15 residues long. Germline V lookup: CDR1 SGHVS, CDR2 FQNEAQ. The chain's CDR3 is CASSQRQGSGYGYTF. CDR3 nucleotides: TGTGCCAGCAGCCAGCGACAGGGTTCGGGCTATGGCTACACCTTC.

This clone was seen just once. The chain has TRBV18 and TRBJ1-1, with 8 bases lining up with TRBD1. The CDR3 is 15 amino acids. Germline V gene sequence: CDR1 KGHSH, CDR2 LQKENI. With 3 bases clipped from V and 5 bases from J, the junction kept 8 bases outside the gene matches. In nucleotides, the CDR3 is TGTGCCAGCTCACCGCCAACAGGGGGTAGGACTGAAGCTTTCTTT. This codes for CASSPPTGGRTEAFF. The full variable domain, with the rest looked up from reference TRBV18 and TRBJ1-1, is NAGVMQNPRHLVRRRGQEARLRCSPMKGHSHVYWYRQLPEEGLKFMVYLQKENIIDESGMPKERFSAEFPKEGPSILRIQQVVRGDSAAYFCASSPPTGGRTEAFFGQGTRLTVV.